These 14 T cell receptor beta chains were all obtained from the same sample, sequenced in a study of T-cell memory formation after mild COVID-19. TCRdb reprocessed the 5' RACE reads with MiXCR, giving one entry per CDR3 protein. The sample includes about 16,000 distinct CDR3 sequences, around 20% of them seen just once. The material sequenced was PBMCs or a T cell subset sorted from them (not recorded which). The source of these receptors is a man between 18 and 29 years old who had mild COVID-19 (a few samples of this study predate the infection). Cell type and time point are not known.

In this sample, this clonotype turned up many times. The chain carries TRBV11-2 and TRBJ2-4, with TRBD2 matching over 11 bases. CDR3 length: 14 amino acids. Germline CDR1 is SGHAT and CDR2 is FQNNGV. V trimming: 5 bases; J trimming: 12 bases; junction bases outside the gene matches: 9. Here the CDR3 DNA reads TGTGCCAGCAGCCTGACTAGCGGGGCGCCAGATCAGTACTTC. It translates to CASSLTSGAPDQYF.

This clonotype was seen at least ten times. The genes are TRBV20-1 and TRBJ2-7, with D possibly called TRBD1 or TRBD2 (7 bases each). CDR3 length equals 15 residues. V shed 1 base and J shed 0 bases, with 13 bases lying between them. Germline V CDR1 and CDR2: DFQATT, SNEGSKA (reference sequence). CDR3 sequence: CSARGPGGVSYEQYV. The CDR3 coding sequence is TGCAGTGCTAGAGGGCCAGGGGGGGTCTCCTACGAGCAGTACGTC.

The V gene is TRBV6-5, the J gene TRBJ2-3; no definite D call. The CDR3 contains 15 residues. Per germline, CDR1 MNHEY and CDR2 SVGAGI. The V end lost 2 bases, the J end lost 13 bases, and 22 bases lay between the germline ends. DNA for the CDR3: TGTGCCAGCAGTTACATCAGAGACCCCCGTATCCTAGAGTATTTT. Translation gives CASSYIRDPRILEYF.

The chain recombines TRBV9 with TRBJ1-1; 7 positions match TRBD1. V dropped 0 bases and J dropped 4; count of bases not matched to a gene: 6. The CDR3 loop spans 15 amino acids. Germline lookup yields CDR1 SGDLS and CDR2 YYNGEE. The CDR3 coding sequence is TGTGCCAGCAGCGTAGAGGCACAGGGGACCACTGAAGCTTTCTTT. Amino acid sequence: CASSVEAQGTTEAFF.

V is TRBV7-2 and J is TRBJ2-2, with 7 bases lining up with TRBD2. Per the germline V gene, CDR1 is SGHTA and CDR2 is FQGNSA. The V gene end was trimmed by 3 bases and the J gene end by 0 bases; junction bases not matched to a gene: 13. This CDR3 region has 19 residues. CDR3 loop: CASSLGLLSGTPNTGELFF. The CDR3 nucleotides read TGTGCCAGCAGCTTGGGCTTATTAAGCGGGACGCCGAACACCGGGGAGCTGTTTTTT.

This clonotype was found many times. The chain carries TRBV20-1 and TRBJ1-5; no firm D call. V was trimmed by 6 bases and J by 4 bases, leaving 10 bases between them. From germline, CDR1 is DFQATT and CDR2 SNEGSKA (reference sequence). This CDR3 comprises 12 residues. The CDR3 region has the DNA TGCAGTGCAAAGGACGGAAATCAGCCCCAGCATTTT. Amino acid sequence: CSAKDGNQPQHF.

The J gene is TRBJ2-2, the V gene TRBV3-1, with no clear D. Germline V gives CDR1 LGHDT, CDR2 YNNKEL (reference sequence). V lost 3 bases, J lost 6 bases, and 11 bases lay in between. This CDR3 comprises 14 residues. This CDR3 is CASSHGTGSGELFF. Here the CDR3 DNA reads TGTGCCAGCAGCCACGGTACGGGCTCCGGGGAGCTGTTTTTT.

This clonotype was seen a handful of times. The chain employs TRBV28 and TRBJ1-6; D gene ambiguous. From germline, CDR1 is MDHEN and CDR2 SYDVKM. The CDR3 extends over 15 amino acids. V lost 5 bases and J lost 0, with 8 bases in between. The CDR3 region is CASSPRRSYNSPLHF. Here the CDR3 DNA reads TGTGCCAGCAGTCCCCGGCGCTCCTATAATTCACCCCTCCACTTT.

Only a few counts were recorded for this clonotype. The chain recombines TRBV6-5 with TRBJ2-1; 7 nucleotides line up with TRBD1. The CDR3 spans 16 residues. V dropped 1 base and J dropped 6; count of bases not matched to a gene: 9. Germline V gene data show CDR1 as MNHEY and CDR2 as SVGAGI. CDR3 coding DNA: TGTGCCAGCAGTTACTGGCCATTACAGGGGCCCAATGAGCAGTTCTTC. It is translated as CASSYWPLQGPNEQFF.

This clonotype was counted a few times. The chain employs TRBV6-2 or TRBV6-3 and TRBJ2-3; a possible D gene is TRBD2 (6 bases). The CDR3 is 13 residues long. The germline CDR1 and CDR2 sequences are MNHEY and SVGEGT. The V end was cut by 9 bases, the J end by 4 bases, with 14 bases between. For the CDR3, the DNA is TGTGCCAGTCTGTCCGGGGGAGCAGATACGCAGTATTTT. Translation: CASLSGGADTQYF.

At least ten counts were recorded for this clonotype. V is TRBV4-1 and J is TRBJ1-1; D perhaps matches TRBD1 (5 bases). The CDR3 has 16 residues. With 1 base removed from V and 0 bases from J, the gap between germline ends came to 12 bases. Germline V gives CDR1 MGHRA, CDR2 YSYEKL. The CDR3 reads CASSQGWRGVNTEAFF. Written as DNA, the CDR3 is TGCGCCAGCAGCCAAGGCTGGAGGGGAGTGAACACTGAAGCTTTCTTT.

This clonotype was seen many times. This CDR3 is CSAPPGWGFSTDTQYF. For the CDR3, the DNA is TGCAGTGCGCCCCCCGGATGGGGCTTTAGCACAGATACGCAGTATTTT. This sequence joins TRBV20-1 and TRBJ2-3, with D tentatively TRBD1 (5 bases). The CDR3 length is 16 residues. CDR1 is DFQATT and CDR2 is SNEGSKA in the germline V gene (reference sequence). The V end lost 6 bases, the J end lost 0 bases, and 19 bases lay between the germline ends.

The chain uses TRBV27 and TRBJ2-7; TRBD2 agrees at 9 bases. Trimming took 7 bases from V and 6 from J; bases not matched to a gene: 10. The CDR3 is made up of 14 amino acids. Germline V CDR1 and CDR2: MNHEY, SMNVEV (reference sequence). The CDR3 region is CASKAGGGWAEQYV. In DNA, the CDR3 is TGTGCCAGCAAGGCGGGGGGGGGCTGGGCCGAGCAGTACGTC.

This clonotype showed up many times. The V call is TRBV27, the J call TRBJ2-7; 12 bases map to TRBD1. CDR1 is MNHEY and CDR2 is SMNVEV in the germline V gene (reference sequence). The V and J ends lost 3 bases and 2 bases, in that order; junction bases with no gene match: 5. The CDR3 is 16 residues long. Here the CDR3 reads CASSLFRDRGPYEQYF. CDR3 bases: TGTGCCAGCAGTTTGTTCCGGGACAGGGGGCCCTACGAGCAGTACTTC.